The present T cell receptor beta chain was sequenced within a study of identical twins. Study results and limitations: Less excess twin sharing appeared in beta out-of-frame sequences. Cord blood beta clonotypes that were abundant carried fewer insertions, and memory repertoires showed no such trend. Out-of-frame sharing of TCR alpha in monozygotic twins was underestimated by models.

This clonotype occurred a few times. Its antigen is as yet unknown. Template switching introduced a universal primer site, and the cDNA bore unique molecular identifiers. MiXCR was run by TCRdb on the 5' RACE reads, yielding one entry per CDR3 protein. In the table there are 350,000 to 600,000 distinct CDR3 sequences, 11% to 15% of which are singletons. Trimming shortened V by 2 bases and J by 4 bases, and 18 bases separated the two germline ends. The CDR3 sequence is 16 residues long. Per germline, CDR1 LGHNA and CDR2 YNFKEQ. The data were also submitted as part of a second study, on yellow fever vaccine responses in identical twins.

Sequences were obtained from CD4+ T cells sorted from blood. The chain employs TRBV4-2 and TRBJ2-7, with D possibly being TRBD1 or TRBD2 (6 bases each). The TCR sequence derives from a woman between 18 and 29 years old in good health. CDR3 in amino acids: CASSQYLPGAAYEQYF. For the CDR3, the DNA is TGTGCCAGCAGCCAATATTTACCGGGGGCTGCGTACGAGCAGTACTTC.